These T cell receptor beta chains were read from a single sample in a study of blood T cell repertoires in COVID-19. Clones were read by immunoSEQ multiplex PCR, and TCRdb kept only the in-frame ones, dropping some. The sample holds some 80,000 clones, around 80% seen once. Source material: peripheral blood. The receptors shown here come from a man between 60 and 70 years old with active or convalescent COVID-19. The CDR3 runs from the conserved cysteine through the conserved F or W. D genes are given only for firm matches. Some rows have no size entry. The others give once, few or many, or a class for an expanded clone.

TGTGCCGGGACAGGGAACTATGGCTACACCTTC	CAGTGNYGYTF	.	TRBV30	TRBJ1-2	TRBD1
TGTGCCAGCAGTTCCCCTCTCTCCTACAATGAGCAGTTCTTC	CASSSPLSYNEQFF	.	TRBV6-2/TRBV6-3	TRBJ2-1	.
TGTGCCACCAGCAGATTCCCCAGGGACAGCGGGGGGGCCTACGAGCAGTACTTC	CATSRFPRDSGGAYEQYF	once	TRBV15	TRBJ2-7	TRBD2
TGTGCCAGCAGTCCCGGGGTAGGGGGCCTTGGCAATCAGCCCCAGCATTTT	CASSPGVGGLGNQPQHF	.	TRBV6-6	TRBJ1-5	TRBD1
TGTGCCAGCAGCTTAGCGAGGCTGCCTTACAATGAGCAGTTCTTC	CASSLARLPYNEQFF	.	TRBV7-8	TRBJ2-1	.
TGCGCCAGCAGCCAATTACGAGCGGGGTATTATGAGCAGTTCTTC	CASSQLRAGYYEQFF	.	TRBV4-1	TRBJ2-1	TRBD2
TGTGCCAGCAGCGTCAGGGCCTCTCAGCCCCAGCATTTT	CASSVRASQPQHF	.	TRBV11-2	TRBJ1-5	.
TGTGCCAGCAGTTTTGACAGGGGAGCTTTCTTT	CASSFDRGAFF	.	TRBV6-5	TRBJ1-1	TRBD1
TGTGCCTGGACAGGGTCGGCAGATACGCAGTATTTT	CAWTGSADTQYF	.	TRBV30	TRBJ2-3	.
TGTGCCAGCAGTTACCAACAGGGTAGCCCTGAAGCTTTCTTT	CASSYQQGSPEAFF	.	TRBV6-2/TRBV6-3	TRBJ1-1	.
TGTGCCAGCAGTGATCCTAGCGGGGATAATGAGCAGTTCTTC	CASSDPSGDNEQFF	.	TRBV2	TRBJ2-1	TRBD2
TGTGCCAGCACCGAGGCGGGTACGCAGTATTTT	CASTEAGTQYF	.	TRBV7-2	TRBJ2-3	.
TGTGCCAGCAGTGAACGGCAGGGACTCTATGGCTACACCTTC	CASSERQGLYGYTF	few	TRBV6-1	TRBJ1-2	.
TGTGCCAGCAGCTCGCGGGGGGCGAGTAATCAAGAGACCCAGTACTTC	CASSSRGASNQETQYF	.	TRBV7-9	TRBJ2-5	TRBD2
TGTGCTAGTGGTTTGGTACGGAATGAGCAGTTCTTC	CASGLVRNEQFF	.	TRBV12-5	TRBJ2-1	.
TGTGCCAGCAGCCCCCCGGGACAGTACTACGAGCAGTACTTC	CASSPPGQYYEQYF	few	TRBV5-4	TRBJ2-7	TRBD1
TGCGCCAGCAGCCCAGGAACGGCGGGGGGGAGCACAGATACGCAGTATTTT	CASSPGTAGGSTDTQYF	.	TRBV4-3	TRBJ2-3	TRBD2
TGTGCCAGCATGACGGGGGGATCGGCCACCGGGGAGCTGTTTTTT	CASMTGGSATGELFF	.	TRBV2	TRBJ2-2	TRBD2
TGTGCCAGCAGCTTGTATCGCGGGGGCAAGATCAATCAGCCCCAGCATTTT	CASSLYRGGKINQPQHF	.	TRBV5-6	TRBJ1-5	.
TGCGCCAGCAGCTTGGTACTGGGACAGGGGTACGAGCAGTACTTC	CASSLVLGQGYEQYF	once	TRBV5-1	TRBJ2-7	TRBD1
TGTGCCAGCTCCCTTGAGACAGCGATGGACACCATATATTTT	CASSLETAMDTIYF	once	TRBV18	TRBJ1-3	.
TGTGCCAGCTCACCACCTCTAGCGGGGGGGCGGGGTGAGCAGTTCTTC	CASSPPLAGGRGEQFF	.	TRBV18	TRBJ2-1	TRBD2
TGTGCCAGCAGTCCCCGACAGGCGCTGATCGTAGGGGCCAACGTCCTGACTTTC	CASSPRQALIVGANVLTF	few	TRBV6-6	TRBJ2-6	.
TGTGCCAGCAGCTTAGACGGCAGGGGGATTGGCTACACCTTC	CASSLDGRGIGYTF	.	TRBV7-2	TRBJ1-2	TRBD1
TGTGCCAGCAGCTTACGAAGAACAGGTCAAGAGACCCAGTACTTC	CASSLRRTGQETQYF	.	TRBV11-2	TRBJ2-5	.
TGTGCCAGCAGGGAGGCCGGGACAGCTAATGAAAAACTGTTTTTT	CASREAGTANEKLFF	few	TRBV6-6	TRBJ1-4	TRBD1
TGTGCCAGCAGTTACTCGTGGAGGGCCCCCCAAAACATTCAGTACTTC	CASSYSWRAPQNIQYF	once	TRBV6-5	TRBJ2-4	.
TGTGCCAGCAGTGAATGGGGGGAATCTAACTATGGCTACACCTTC	CASSEWGESNYGYTF	few	TRBV25-1	TRBJ1-2	.
TGTGCCAGCAGGTCGGATGCGGGGCGGGATACGCAGTATTTT	CASRSDAGRDTQYF	.	TRBV2	TRBJ2-3	.
TGTGCCAGTAATCTCAGGGTTGAGGACACTGAAGCTTTCTTT	CASNLRVEDTEAFF	.	TRBV19	TRBJ1-1	.
TGTGCCAGTCGCCTACAGGGTAATTCACCCCTCCACTTT	CASRLQGNSPLHF	.	TRBV6-5	TRBJ1-6	.
TGTGCCAGCAGCTTAAGGCTGGCCTACAATGAGCAGTTCTTC	CASSLRLAYNEQFF	.	TRBV7-3	TRBJ2-1	.
TGTGCCAGCAGTTACGAGGGTTGGAATTCACCCCTCCACTTT	CASSYEGWNSPLHF	.	TRBV6-5	TRBJ1-6	.
TGTGCCAGCAGTGCGGCAGGGGGCAGGGACTATGGCTACACCTTC	CASSAAGGRDYGYTF	once	TRBV25-1	TRBJ1-2	TRBD1
TGTGCCAGCAGTTACTCGAGACCGGAGACTGAAGCTTTCTTT	CASSYSRPETEAFF	.	TRBV6-5	TRBJ1-1	.
TGTGCCAGCAGCTCAGAAGACAGGAGACCTTGGAACACTGAAGCTTTCTTT	CASSSEDRRPWNTEAFF	.	TRBV7-2	TRBJ1-1	.
TGTGCCAGCAGTTACGCGGGGGGGGAAGAGACCCAGTACTTC	CASSYAGGEETQYF	.	TRBV6-5	TRBJ2-5	TRBD2
TGCAGTGCTAGTCAGGGTGGGATTCAGCCCCAGCATTTT	CSASQGGIQPQHF	.	TRBV20-1	TRBJ1-5	.
TGCGCCAGCAGCCAAGATCCAATTGGACTAGCCAAAAACATTCAGTACTTC	CASSQDPIGLAKNIQYF	.	TRBV4-3	TRBJ2-4	.
TGTGCCAGTAATTTCCGGGACAGGGGCAATCAGCCCCAGCATTTT	CASNFRDRGNQPQHF	.	TRBV19	TRBJ1-5	TRBD1
TGTGCCAGCAGTTACTCGAGGGAGGGAAAGGCTTTCTTT	CASSYSREGKAFF	.	TRBV6-5	TRBJ1-1	.
TGTGCCAGCTCACCAAGCGGGGGGAGCTCCTACGAGCAGTACTTC	CASSPSGGSSYEQYF	.	TRBV18	TRBJ2-7	TRBD2
TGTGCCAGCAGCTTAGCAGCGGGGGGGCTGGGAGATACGCAGTATTTT	CASSLAAGGLGDTQYF	.	TRBV7-2	TRBJ2-3	TRBD2
TGTGCCAGCAGCTCACAGGGGGCCCTCTCTGGAAACACCATATATTTT	CASSSQGALSGNTIYF	.	TRBV7-2	TRBJ1-3	TRBD1
TGTGCCAGCAGCCAAGTTACTGAGTTTTCACCCCTCCACTTT	CASSQVTEFSPLHF	.	TRBV3-1/TRBV3-2	TRBJ1-6	.
TGTGCCAGTAGTCCCCTTGTAGCGGGGCTGGATACGCAGTATTTT	CASSPLVAGLDTQYF	.	TRBV19	TRBJ2-3	TRBD2
TGTGCCAGCAGCTTAACCCCTACCGGACAGGGGCGCGTTTGGGGGACGCAGTATTTT	CASSLTPTGQGRVWGTQYF	.	TRBV7-2	TRBJ2-3	TRBD1
TGTGCCAGCAGCAAAGCGACCTCCGGGACAGCGAACTTCACCTATAATTCACCCCTCCACTTT	CASSKATSGTANFTYNSPLHF	.	TRBV21-1	TRBJ1-6	.
TGTGCCAGCAGCTTAGTGGGGGGGGGCCCATCCTACGAGCAGTACTTC	CASSLVGGGPSYEQYF	.	TRBV7-8	TRBJ2-7	.
TGTGCCAGCTCACCAGACCCCGACAGGGCAGGGTCCGAGCAGTACTTC	CASSPDPDRAGSEQYF	few	TRBV18	TRBJ2-7	TRBD1
TGTGCCACCAGTGATCGGTTAGCGGGGGGGCGGGAGCAGTTCTTC	CATSDRLAGGREQFF	once	TRBV24-1	TRBJ2-1	TRBD2
TGTGCCAGCAGCCTAGACAGAAGTACGGAAAAACTGTTTTTT	CASSLDRSTEKLFF	.	TRBV7-2	TRBJ1-4	.
TGTGCCAGCAGCTTAGCGGCGGGGGATTCACCCCTCCACTTT	CASSLAAGDSPLHF	.	TRBV7-2	TRBJ1-6	.
TGTGCCAGCAGTTGGGTTGGGGAACTAGCGGGGGCGCTTAAGTATGAGCAGTTCTTC	CASSWVGELAGALKYEQFF	.	TRBV27	TRBJ2-1	TRBD2
TGTGCCAGTAGTCCCCACCGGGACAGGGCGACTGGCTACACCTTC	CASSPHRDRATGYTF	.	TRBV19	TRBJ1-2	TRBD1
TGTGCCAGCAGTTACCCGGAGACCCAGTACTTC	CASSYPETQYF	once	TRBV6-2/TRBV6-3	TRBJ2-5	.
TGTGCCAGCGGTGGCGGGTTACCGGGCTATGGCTACACCTTC	CASGGGLPGYGYTF	.	TRBV9	TRBJ1-2	.
TGTGCCAGTAGTTCCCAATCGACAGGGGGACTCGCCTACGAGCAGTACTTC	CASSSQSTGGLAYEQYF	.	TRBV19	TRBJ2-7	TRBD1
TGTGCTAGCAGCATGGGACTAGCGGGGGGGCTGGATGTGGAGACCCAGTACTTC	CASSMGLAGGLDVETQYF	.	TRBV7-7	TRBJ2-5	TRBD2
TGTGCCAGCAGCCAAAGTCAGGGGGCGTCTGAAGCTTTCTTT	CASSQSQGASEAFF	.	TRBV5-5	TRBJ1-1	TRBD1